This passage covers 15 T cell receptor beta chains from one sample sequenced in a study of blood T cell repertoires in COVID-19. Profiled with immunoSEQ multiplex PCR; TCRdb holds only in-frame clones, not every one. The sample yields under 110,000 clones, 84% seen once. The sample taken for sequencing was peripheral blood. These receptors were taken from a woman aged 55-70 years with acute or convalescent COVID-19.

The table lists this clone with a few counts. The chain uses TRBV27 and TRBJ2-7; 9 bases line up with TRBD2. Germline V lookup: CDR1 MNHEY, CDR2 SMNVEV (reference sequence). CDR3 size: 18 residues. Trimming removed 6 bases from V and 0 bases from J; junction bases left unmatched: 15. In nucleotides, the CDR3 is TGTGCCAGCAGCACCTCACGAAGCGGGGGGTCGAGCTCCTACGAGCAGTACTTC. This gives the protein CASSTSRSGGSSSYEQYF.

This rearrangement joins TRBV27 to TRBJ2-2; TRBD1 matches at 9 bases. This CDR3 has 15 residues. The germline gives CDR1 MNHEY, CDR2 SMNVEV (reference sequence). V gave up 5 bases and J gave up 6 bases; unmatched junction bases: 7. In DNA form, the CDR3 reads TGTGCCAGCAGTACCGGGACAGGGTTTTCCGGGGAGCTGTTTTTT. As protein: CASSTGTGFSGELFF.

As regards this clone: One end of the junction fails to match germline, which may point to a read error. The chain carries TRBV12-3 or TRBV12-4 and TRBJ2-6, with D perhaps matching TRBD1 (5 bases). The CDR3 loop spans 12 amino acids. The CDR3: CASSLMAGMSQF. The CDR3 bases are TGTGCCAGCAGTTTAATGGCAGGGATGTCCCAATTC.

The gene calls are TRBV2 and TRBJ2-3; D is possibly TRBD2 (7 bases). Looked up from germline, CDR1 is SNHLY and CDR2 is FYNNEI. The germline V and J ends were trimmed by 8 bases and 0 bases, with 21 bases remaining between them. The CDR3 covers 17 residues. The CDR3 loop reads CASGGLTGGPSTDTQYF. The CDR3 nucleotides read TGTGCCAGCGGGGGCCTAACGGGAGGACCTAGCACAGATACGCAGTATTTT.

This sequence joins TRBV7-2 and TRBJ2-2; 10 nucleotides line up with TRBD2. The length of the CDR3 is 17 residues. From germline, CDR1 is SGHTA and CDR2 FQGNSA. V shed 1 base and J 2 bases; nucleotides not matched to a gene: 4. The CDR3 DNA is TGTGCCAGCAGCTTAGATTGGACTAGCGGCAACACCGGGGAGCTGTTTTTT. Encoded protein: CASSLDWTSGNTGELFF.

This clone is a singleton in its sample. J is TRBJ1-2 and V is TRBV4-1; 12 bases match TRBD1. Germline-derived CDR1 and CDR2 are MGHRA and YSYEKL. This CDR3 is built from 15 residues. Losses at the gene ends were 4 bases for V and 2 bases for J; bases not matched to a gene: 2. This chain's CDR3 is CASSLGQGANYGYTF. DNA for the CDR3: TGCGCCAGCAGCCTGGGACAGGGGGCCAACTATGGCTACACCTTC.

The rearrangement links TRBV4-1 to TRBJ2-5; TRBD2 might be the D (6 bases). The CDR3 is made up of 14 amino acids. Germline CDR1 and CDR2: MGHRA and YSYEKL. The V gene lost 4 bases and the J gene lost 3 bases, with 12 bases spanning the gap. The CDR3 protein is CASSLSGLEETQYF. DNA for the CDR3: TGCGCCAGCAGCCTGTCGGGACTTGAAGAGACCCAGTACTTC.

The chain carries TRBV9 and TRBJ2-1; 8 nucleotides line up with TRBD2. In germline, CDR1 is SGDLS, CDR2 YYNGEE. This CDR3 has 14 amino acids. V gave up 0 bases and J gave up 5 bases; unmatched junction bases: 1. CDR3: CASSVELADNEQFF. CDR3 sequence (DNA): TGTGCCAGCAGCGTAGAACTAGCGGACAATGAGCAGTTCTTC.

The J gene is TRBJ2-7, the V gene TRBV7-2; the match to TRBD2 covers 11 bases. The CDR3 spans 14 residues. The germline CDR1 and CDR2 sequences are SGHTA and FQGNSA. V lost 4 bases, J lost 4 bases, and 3 bases stayed unmatched. For the CDR3, the DNA is TGTGCCAGCAGCTCCAGACTAGCGGGATACGAGCAGTACTTC. It encodes CASSSRLAGYEQYF.

This clone appeared once. The V and J genes are TRBV25-1 and TRBJ2-2; TRBD1 is a possible D gene (6 bases). Germline CDR1 is MGHDK and CDR2 is SYGVNS. CDR3 length: 13 amino acids. The germline V and J ends were trimmed by 7 bases and 2 bases, with 8 bases remaining between them. CDR3 loop: CASTGHNTGELFF. The CDR3 region has the DNA TGTGCCAGCACGGGACATAACACCGGGGAGCTGTTTTTT.

The CDR3 bases are TGTGCCAGCAGTGTGAGTTTCGCCGGGGAGCTGTTTTTT. This gives the protein CASSVSFAGELFF. V and J are TRBV2 and TRBJ2-2; D remains ambiguous. V dropped 4 bases and J dropped 6 bases, with 9 bases sitting between them. CDR3 length: 13 amino acids. The germline gives CDR1 SNHLY, CDR2 FYNNEI. Using reference TRBV2 and TRBJ2-2 for the parts outside the CDR3, the full variable domain is EPEVTQTPSHQVTQMGQEVILRCVPISNHLYFYWYRQILGQKVEFLVSFYNNEISEKSEIFDDQFSVERPDGSNFTLKIRSTKLEDSAMYFCASSVSFAGELFFGEGSRLTVL.

The chain has TRBV28 and TRBJ2-3; TRBD1 matches 8 bases. V lost 8 bases, J lost 2 bases, and 9 bases stayed unmatched. Germline V gene data show CDR1 as MDHEN and CDR2 as SYDVKM. The CDR3 spans 15 residues. The CDR3 protein is CASLTNRGYTDTQYF. The CDR3 nucleotides read TGTGCCAGCTTGACCAACAGGGGGTACACAGATACGCAGTATTTT.

The sample holds one count of this clone. The CDR3 loop reads CASRFLPGTGQETQYF. Here the CDR3 DNA reads TGTGCCAGCAGATTCTTACCCGGGACAGGGCAAGAGACCCAGTACTTC. The chain links TRBV2 to TRBJ2-5, with 9 bases fitting TRBD1. CDR3 length equals 16 residues. V lost 6 bases and J lost 2; bases outside the gene matches: 10. From germline, CDR1 is SNHLY and CDR2 FYNNEI.

This chain joins TRBV4-1 and TRBJ2-3; tentatively, D is TRBD2 (5 bases). Between the trimmed V and J ends, which lost 0 bases and 6 bases, there was a span of 16 bases. Germline V gives CDR1 MGHRA, CDR2 YSYEKL. CDR3 length equals 16 residues. Written as DNA, the CDR3 is TGCGCCAGCAGCCAAGAATTGTTTGCTAGCAGGGATACGCAGTATTTT. This encodes CASSQELFASRDTQYF.

The chain carries TRBV11-1 and TRBJ2-7, with TRBD1 matching 10 bases. CDR3 length: 16 amino acids. V lost 5 bases, J lost 3 bases, and 10 bases stayed unmatched. Germline CDR1 SGHAT, CDR2 FQDESV (reference sequence). CDR3 protein: CASSPRQGARSYEQYF. For the CDR3, the DNA is TGTGCCAGCAGCCCAAGACAGGGGGCGCGTAGCTACGAGCAGTACTTC.